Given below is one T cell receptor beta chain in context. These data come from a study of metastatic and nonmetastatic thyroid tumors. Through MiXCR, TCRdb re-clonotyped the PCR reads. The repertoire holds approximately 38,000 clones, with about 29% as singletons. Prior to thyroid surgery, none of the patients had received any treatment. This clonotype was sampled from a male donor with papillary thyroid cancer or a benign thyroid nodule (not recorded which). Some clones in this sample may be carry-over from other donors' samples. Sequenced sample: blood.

The CDR3 DNA follows: TGTGCCAGCCTCCCGAGGGGGAACGTTATGAACACTGAAGCTTTCTTT. This sequence encodes CASLPRGNVMNTEAFF. The chain employs TRBV3-1 and TRBJ1-1, with D possibly matching TRBD1 (6 bases). CDR1 LGHDT and CDR2 YNNKEL come from the germline V gene (reference sequence). With 8 bases removed from V and 0 bases from J, the gap between germline ends came to 19 bases. This CDR3 has 16 amino acids.